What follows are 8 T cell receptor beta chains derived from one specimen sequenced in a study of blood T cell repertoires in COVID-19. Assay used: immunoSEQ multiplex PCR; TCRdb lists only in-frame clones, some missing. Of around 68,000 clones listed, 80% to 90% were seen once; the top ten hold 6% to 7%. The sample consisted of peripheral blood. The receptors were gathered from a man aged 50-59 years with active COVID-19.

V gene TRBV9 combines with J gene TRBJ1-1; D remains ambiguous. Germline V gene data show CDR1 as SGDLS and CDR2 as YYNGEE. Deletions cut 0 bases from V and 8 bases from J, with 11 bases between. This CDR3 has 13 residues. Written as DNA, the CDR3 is TGTGCCAGCAGCGTAGGAGAGGGTTCAGAAGCTTTCTTT. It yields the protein CASSVGEGSEAFF.

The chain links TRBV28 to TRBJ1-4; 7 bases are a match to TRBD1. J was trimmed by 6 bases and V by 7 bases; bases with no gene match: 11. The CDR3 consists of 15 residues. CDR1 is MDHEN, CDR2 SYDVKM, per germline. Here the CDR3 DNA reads TGTGCCAGCACCTCACCGACAGGGACTTATGAAAAACTGTTTTTT. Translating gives CASTSPTGTYEKLFF.

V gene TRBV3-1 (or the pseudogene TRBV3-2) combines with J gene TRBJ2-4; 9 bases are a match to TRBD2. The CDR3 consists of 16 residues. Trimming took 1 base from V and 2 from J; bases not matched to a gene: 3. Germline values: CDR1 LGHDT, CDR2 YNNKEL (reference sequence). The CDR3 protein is CASSQGTSAPKNIQYF. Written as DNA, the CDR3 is TGTGCCAGCAGCCAAGGGACTAGCGCCCCCAAAAACATTCAGTACTTC.

In nucleotides, the CDR3 is TGTGCCAGCAGTACCGGACAGGGGGTCGGTGGCTACACCTTC. This gives the protein CASSTGQGVGGYTF. The chain joins TRBV27 to TRBJ1-2; 10 bases map to TRBD1. This CDR3 has 14 residues. Germline assignment: CDR1 MNHEY and CDR2 SMNVEV (reference sequence). After removal of 5 bases from V and 7 bases from J, the junction contained 7 bases not matched to a gene.

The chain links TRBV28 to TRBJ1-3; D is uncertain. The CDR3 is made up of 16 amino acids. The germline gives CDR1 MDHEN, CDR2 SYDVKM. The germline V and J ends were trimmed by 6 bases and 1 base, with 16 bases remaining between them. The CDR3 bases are TGTGCCAGCAGACAGACCTCACGGAGGTCTGGAAACACCATATATTTT. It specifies CASRQTSRRSGNTIYF.

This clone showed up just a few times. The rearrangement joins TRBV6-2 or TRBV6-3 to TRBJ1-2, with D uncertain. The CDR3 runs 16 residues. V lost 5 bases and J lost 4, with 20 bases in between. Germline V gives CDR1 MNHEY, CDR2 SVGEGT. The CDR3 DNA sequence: TGTGCCAGCAGTCTAAGAGGTGTAAGAAAACCCTATGGCTACACCTTC. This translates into CASSLRGVRKPYGYTF.

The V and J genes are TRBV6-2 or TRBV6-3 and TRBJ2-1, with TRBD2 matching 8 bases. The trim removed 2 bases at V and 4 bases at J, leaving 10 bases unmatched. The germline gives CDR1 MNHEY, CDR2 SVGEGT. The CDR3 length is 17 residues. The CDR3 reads CASSYAGRETYYNEQFF. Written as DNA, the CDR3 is TGTGCCAGCAGTTACGCCGGGAGGGAGACCTATTACAATGAGCAGTTCTTC.

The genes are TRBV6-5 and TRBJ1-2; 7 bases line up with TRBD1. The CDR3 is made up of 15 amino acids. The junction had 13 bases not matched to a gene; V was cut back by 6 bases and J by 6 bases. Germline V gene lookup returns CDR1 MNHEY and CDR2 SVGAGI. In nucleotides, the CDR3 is TGTGCCAGCAGGGCCTCCGCGACAGGGAGAGATGGCTACACCTTC. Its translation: CASRASATGRDGYTF.